The 27 T cell receptor beta chains given below trace back to one sample, sequenced in a study of post-analysis software for immune sequencing data. Unique molecular identifiers were present in the TCR beta cDNA libraries. TCRdb redid the calling of the PCR reads with MiXCR, one entry per CDR3 protein. The sample has roughly 700,000 distinct CDR3 sequences; about 32% are singletons. General observations from the study: Controls showed lower frequencies than patients for roughly five TRBV segments, and TRBV5-6, TRBV5-1 and TRBV20-1 were among these.

For these receptors, no antigen is known. Material for sequencing was blood. These receptors were taken from a girl under 18 with multiple sclerosis.

This clonotype has just a few counts. This chain uses TRBV5-1 with TRBJ2-3, with D tentatively TRBD2 (6 bases). CDR3 length: 15 residues. The germline gives CDR1 SGHRS, CDR2 YFSETQ. V was shortened by 3 bases and J by 2 bases, with 13 bases between the two germline ends. CDR3 DNA: TGCGCCAGCAGCTCCTGGACGGGGGACACAGATACGCAGTATTTT. It codes for CASSSWTGDTDTQYF.

On this clonotype: With a much larger clone just one base away, this may be a read error. This rearrangement joins TRBV12-3 or TRBV12-4 to TRBJ2-3; D gene uncertain. V lost 6 bases, J lost 5 bases, and 6 bases lay in between. The CDR3 extends over 11 amino acids. The CDR3 nucleotides are TGTGCCAGCAGGGAACGAGATACGCAGTATTTT. As protein: CASRERDTQYF.

This clonotype was seen just once. Possible read error: a much larger clone is one base away. The chain uses TRBV6-1 and TRBJ2-7; D perhaps matches TRBD2 (6 bases). Germline CDR1 is MNHNS and CDR2 is SASEGT. There are 13 residues in the CDR3. The CDR3 DNA sequence: TGTGCCAGCAGTTGGGAGGACTCCTACGAGCAGTGCTTC. Encoded protein: CASSWEDSYEQCF.

In its sample, this clonotype was seen a few times. This rearrangement joins TRBV10-3 to TRBJ2-5; D is unclear. This CDR3 has 14 amino acids. Germline-derived CDR1 and CDR2 are ENHRY and SYGVKD. Trimming left V 3 bases short and J 4 bases short, with 12 bases between. The CDR3 DNA is TGTGCCATCAGTGATGCTGCCAGAATAGAGACCCAGTACTTC. Its protein product is CAISDAARIETQYF.

The sample holds a few counts of this clonotype. The chain has TRBV28 and TRBJ2-3, with 7 bases identical to TRBD2. The V segment lost 10 bases and the J segment 3 bases; nucleotides outside the gene matches: 7. The CDR3 is 13 amino acids. CDR1 is MDHEN, CDR2 SYDVKM, per germline. DNA for the CDR3: TGTGCCAATGGGGCTAGCGGAACAGATACGCAGTATTTT. Amino acid sequence: CANGASGTDTQYF.

The rearrangement uses TRBV5-5 and TRBJ2-7; D is perhaps TRBD1 or TRBD2 (5 bases each). Germline V CDR1 and CDR2: SGHKS, YYEKEE (reference sequence). The CDR3 has 14 residues. Between the trimmed V and J ends, which lost 3 bases and 3 bases, there was a span of 13 bases. As DNA, the CDR3 is TGTGCCAGCAGCTATGGGACCGGACTCTACGAGCAGTACTTC. Its protein product is CASSYGTGLYEQYF.

The gene calls are TRBV20-1 and TRBJ1-6; D might be TRBD1 (6 bases). V lost 3 bases, J lost 4 bases, and 22 bases lay in between. This CDR3 comprises 18 residues. Germline loops: CDR1 DFQATT, CDR2 SNEGSKA (reference sequence). The DNA of the CDR3 is TGCAGTGCTAGGGGATACGGGGGCAGGGTGACATATAATTCACCCCTCCACTTT. Amino acids: CSARGYGGRVTYNSPLHF.

The chain is built from TRBV5-6 and TRBJ2-1; TRBD1 is a possible D gene (6 bases). CDR3 length: 16 amino acids. Deletions cut 6 bases from V and 2 bases from J, with 18 bases between. Germline CDR1 reads SGHDT; CDR2 reads YYEEEE. CDR3 in DNA: TGTGCCAGCAACTTCATGGGGGCAGGGACCTACAATGAGCAGTTCTTC. It codes for CASNFMGAGTYNEQFF.

This clonotype was seen just once. CDR3 DNA: TGTGCCAGCAGCTTGAACAGGGGAGCCCCCGTGCATACGCAGTATTTT. Residues: CASSLNRGAPVHTQYF. This chain joins TRBV11-2 and TRBJ2-3; 7 bases match TRBD1. V dropped 3 bases and J dropped 7; count of bases not matched to a gene: 13. The CDR3 covers 16 residues. Germline values: CDR1 SGHAT, CDR2 FQNNGV.

In this sample, this clonotype turned up a few times. The rearrangement links TRBV10-3 to TRBJ2-3; D is possibly TRBD1 or TRBD2 (6 bases each). From germline, CDR1 is ENHRY and CDR2 SYGVKD. The CDR3 consists of 15 residues. V gave up 3 bases and J gave up 0 bases, with 10 bases separating them. The CDR3 spells CAISDAGTSTDTQYF. The CDR3 DNA sequence: TGTGCCATCAGTGACGCGGGGACAAGCACAGATACGCAGTATTTT.

J is TRBJ2-3 and V is TRBV4-3; no firm D call. Trimming left V 1 base short and J 5 bases short, with 13 bases between. This CDR3 has 15 residues. Germline values: CDR1 LGHNA, CDR2 YSLEER. The CDR3 bases are TGCGCCAGCAGCCAAGGGGAATCAGCTTTAGATACGCAGTATTTT. This sequence encodes CASSQGESALDTQYF.

The gene calls are TRBV5-1 and TRBJ2-7; no clear D gene. This CDR3 is built from 14 residues. Germline CDR1 is SGHRS and CDR2 is YFSETQ. V lost 0 bases, J lost 6 bases, and 13 bases lay in between. CDR3 DNA: TGCGCCAGCAGCTTGGAGGTCGGGTTTGGCGAGCAGTACTTC. This translates into CASSLEVGFGEQYF.

CDR3 amino acids: CASSYSYRRDGFNEQFF. DNA of the CDR3: TGTGCCAGCAGTTACTCTTACCGTAGGGACGGTTTCAATGAGCAGTTCTTC. The rearrangement joins TRBV6-5 to TRBJ2-1, with D tentatively TRBD1 or TRBD2 (5 bases each). Germline V gene sequence: CDR1 MNHEY, CDR2 SVGAGI. Trimming removed 0 bases from V and 6 bases from J, with 18 bases in between. The CDR3 is 17 amino acids.

This clonotype was counted only a few times. The chain combines TRBV4-3 with TRBJ2-3; 13 nucleotides align to TRBD2. The CDR3 extends over 20 amino acids. CDR1 and CDR2 from the germline V gene are LGHNA and YSLEER. The ends lost 0 bases at V and 2 bases at J; junction bases unmatched: 11. As DNA, the CDR3 is TGCGCCAGCAGCCAAGATTCTATTACAACTAGCGGGAGGGACACAGATACGCAGTATTTT. Protein: CASSQDSITTSGRDTDTQYF.

The V and J genes are TRBV7-8 and TRBJ2-1; 9 nucleotides line up with TRBD1. Germline V gives CDR1 SGHVS, CDR2 FQNEAQ. The CDR3 is 15 residues long. Trimming at V came to 5 bases and at J to 6 bases, leaving 8 bases not matched to a gene. CDR3 in amino acids: CASSLRWDRVNEQFF. As DNA, the CDR3 is TGTGCCAGCAGCCTCCGGTGGGACAGGGTCAATGAGCAGTTCTTC.

V and J are TRBV13 and TRBJ2-2; D might be TRBD2 (6 bases). Germline V lookup: CDR1 PRHDT, CDR2 FYEKMQ (reference sequence). V was pared by 4 bases and J by 2 bases, with 11 bases between. The CDR3 contains 15 residues. The CDR3 bases are TGTGCCAGCAGCTCCGACGGGACTAACACCGGGGAGCTGTTTTTT. Protein: CASSSDGTNTGELFF.

The genes are TRBV10-3 and TRBJ2-3, with D possibly TRBD2 on 6 matching bases. V was shortened by 7 bases and J by 4 bases, with 18 bases between the two germline ends. This CDR3 contains 15 residues. Germline assignment: CDR1 ENHRY and CDR2 SYGVKD. The chain's CDR3 is CAITNSVGGADTQYF. The CDR3 region has the DNA TGTGCCATCACTAATTCGGTCGGGGGAGCAGATACGCAGTATTTT.

The V call is TRBV4-1, the J call TRBJ1-1; D is ambiguous. The CDR3 consists of 15 residues. The V and J ends lost 3 bases and 4 bases respectively, with 15 bases between them. The germline V gene encodes CDR1 MGHRA and CDR2 YSYEKL. CDR3 loop: CASSHEGHAFTEAFF. The CDR3 region has the DNA TGCGCCAGCAGCCATGAGGGCCACGCTTTCACTGAAGCTTTCTTT.

V and J are TRBV5-1 and TRBJ1-1; D may be TRBD1 (5 bases). This CDR3 spans 15 amino acids. V lost 2 bases and J 5 bases, leaving 16 bases between the germline ends. CDR1 and CDR2 from the germline V gene are SGHRS and YFSETQ. CDR3 sequence: CASSFGTKANTEAFF. CDR3 bases: TGCGCCAGCAGCTTCGGGACCAAAGCAAATACTGAAGCTTTCTTT.

This clonotype was counted a few times. V and J are TRBV29-1 and TRBJ2-7; 7 positions agree with TRBD1. The CDR3 length is 13 residues. CDR1 is SQVTM and CDR2 is ANQGSEA in the germline V gene. Losses at the gene ends were 4 bases for V and 11 bases for J; bases not matched to a gene: 14. CDR3 DNA: TGCAGCGTTGCTAAAACGGGACAGCCATGGGAGTACTTC. Protein: CSVAKTGQPWEYF.

The J gene is TRBJ2-1, the V gene TRBV6-6; TRBD2 agrees at 8 bases. CDR1 and CDR2 (germline): MNHNY, SVGAGI (reference sequence). V lost 10 bases, J lost 4 bases, and 12 bases stayed unmatched. CDR3 size: 15 residues. The CDR3 bases are TGTGCCACCGCCACCGGGACTAGTTCGTACAATGAGCAGTTCTTC. Translation: CATATGTSSYNEQFF.

This clonotype showed up just once. One end of the junction does not line up with germline, which may come from a read error. The chain combines TRBV18 with TRBJ2-1; D ambiguous. This CDR3 comprises 13 residues. Germline V gives CDR1 KGHSH, CDR2 LQKENI. CDR3 nucleotide sequence: TGTGCCGGCTCACCGATTCGCATAGATGAGCAGTTCTTC. Encoded protein: CAGSPIRIDEQFF.

In regard to this clonotype: One end of the junction fails to match germline, which may point to a read error. This chain uses TRBV27 with TRBJ2-3, with 12 positions matching TRBD1. Per germline, CDR1 MNHEY and CDR2 SMNVEV (reference sequence). This CDR3 has 16 amino acids. In DNA form, the CDR3 reads TGTGCCAGCAGTCCCCGCCGGGACAGGGGGCGAGATGCGCAGTATTTT. Its translation: CASSPRRDRGRDAQYF.

The chain has TRBV7-8 and TRBJ2-1, with TRBD2 matching over 13 bases. This CDR3 spans 16 amino acids. The V segment lost 3 bases and the J segment 6 bases; nucleotides outside the gene matches: 5. Germline-derived CDR1 and CDR2 are SGHVS and FQNEAQ. CDR3 residues: CASSFGLAGVGNEQFF. The CDR3 DNA is TGTGCCAGCAGCTTTGGACTAGCGGGAGTCGGCAATGAGCAGTTCTTC.

This clonotype was seen a handful of times. The rearrangement uses TRBV5-1 and TRBJ2-1; 7 bases agree with TRBD2. The V segment lost 0 bases and the J segment 5 bases; nucleotides outside the gene matches: 14. There are 18 residues in the CDR3. Germline loops: CDR1 SGHRS, CDR2 YFSETQ. CDR3 bases: TGCGCCAGCAGCTTGGGTATCCCTTGGGGGGGGAGCCACAATGAGCAGTTCTTC. The encoded protein is CASSLGIPWGGSHNEQFF.

As to this clonotype: With a much larger clone just one base away, this may be a read error. The V gene is TRBV7-9, the J gene TRBJ1-5; D gene unclear. The V gene lost 1 base and the J gene lost 5 bases, with 3 bases spanning the gap. CDR3 length equals 12 residues. Germline values: CDR1 SEHNR, CDR2 FQNEAQ (reference sequence). In DNA form, the CDR3 reads TGTGCCAGCAGCTTAGACGATCAGCCCCAGCATTTT. It is translated as CASSLDDQPQHF.

The V call is TRBV6-1, the J call TRBJ2-1; D remains ambiguous. The CDR3 spans 15 residues. The germline gives CDR1 MNHNS, CDR2 SASEGT. V was shortened by 1 base and J by 4 bases, with 11 bases between the two germline ends. The CDR3 here is CASSEEEWGYNEQFF. CDR3 nucleotides: TGTGCCAGCAGTGAAGAGGAGTGGGGTTACAATGAGCAGTTCTTC.